The sequence of this T cell receptor (beta chain) was determined in a study of shared clonotypes between healthy human individuals. An even split of each subset's genomic DNA across several immunoSEQ plates was performed. This table comes from immunoSEQ multiplex PCR, and its TCRdb copy is limited to in-frame clones, with some not included. The top ten hold around 0.35% of the sample, which has 2 million to 2.5 million clones, around 93% seen once. Trimming shortened V by 10 bases and J by 1 base, and 7 bases separated the two germline ends. The CDR3 has 12 residues. Germline V CDR1 and CDR2: MRHNA, SNTAGT.

The V and J genes are TRBV6-4 and TRBJ2-2; D call uncertain. This TCR derives from a man aged 18 to 30 in good health. Some clones in this sample may be carry-over from other donors' samples. Sequencing was carried out using naive CD4+ T cells from PBMCs. Subset given: CD45RA+ positively selected. The DNA for the CDR3 is TGTGCCACCGGTGGGAACACCGGGGAGCTGTTTTTT. The encoded protein is CATGGNTGELFF.